Listed here is a single T cell receptor beta chain. The data belong to a study of T cell changes during pregnancy in multiple sclerosis. The CDR3 covers 13 residues. Germline V gives CDR1 LNHDA, CDR2 SQIVND (reference sequence). V shed 8 bases and J shed 3 bases, with 13 bases lying between them. Sequencing was performed with immunoSEQ multiplex PCR; in TCRdb, only in-frame clones are kept and a portion is missing. Here the sample spans around 100,000 clones, roughly nine tenths being singletons. The receptor comes from a female donor with multiple sclerosis, enrolled in a pregnancy study. The sequenced sample was peripheral blood, obtained after pregnancy. The chain employs TRBV19 and TRBJ1-2, with D perhaps TRBD1 (5 bases). The CDR3 nucleotides read TGTGCCAGTTTAGGCGTGACAGACTATGGCTACACCTTC. It encodes CASLGVTDYGYTF.